Given below is one T cell receptor beta chain in context. The data originate from a study of T cells in Graves' hyperthyroidism and ophthalmopathy. The TCR beta CDR3 regions underwent amplification using RNA transcripts as the source. RT-PCR in the first round (using the HTBI primer set) targeted the TCR CDR3. TCRdb itself ran the multiplex PCR reads through MiXCR, one entry per CDR3 protein. The table includes around 400,000 distinct CDR3 sequences, 20% to 25% detected once. The CDR3 length is 12 residues. Trimming shortened V by 6 bases and J by 7 bases, and 15 bases separated the two germline ends. In germline, CDR1 is DFQATT, CDR2 SNEGSKA (reference sequence).

What was sequenced was blood. This rearrangement joins TRBV20-1 to TRBJ2-5; D call uncertain. This TCR derives from a man over 45 with Graves' hyperthyroidism. This CDR3 reads CSAGPRRATQYF. CDR3 DNA sequence: TGCAGTGCAGGACCTCGAAGGGCGACCCAGTACTTC.